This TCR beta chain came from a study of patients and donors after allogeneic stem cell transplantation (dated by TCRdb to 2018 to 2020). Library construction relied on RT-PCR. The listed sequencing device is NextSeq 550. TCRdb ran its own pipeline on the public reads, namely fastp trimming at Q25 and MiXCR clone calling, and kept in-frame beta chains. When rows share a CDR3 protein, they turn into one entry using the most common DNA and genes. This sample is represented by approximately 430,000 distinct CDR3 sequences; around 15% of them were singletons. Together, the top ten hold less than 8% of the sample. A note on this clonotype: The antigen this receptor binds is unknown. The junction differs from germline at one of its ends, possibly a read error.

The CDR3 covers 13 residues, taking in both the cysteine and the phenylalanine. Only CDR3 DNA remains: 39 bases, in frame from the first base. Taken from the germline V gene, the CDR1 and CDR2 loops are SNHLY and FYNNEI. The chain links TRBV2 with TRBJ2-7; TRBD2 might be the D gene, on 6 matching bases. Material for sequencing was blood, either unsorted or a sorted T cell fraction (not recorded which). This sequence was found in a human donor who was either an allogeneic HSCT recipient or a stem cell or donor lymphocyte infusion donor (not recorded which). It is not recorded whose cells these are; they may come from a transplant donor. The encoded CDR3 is CASSAGKASARIF. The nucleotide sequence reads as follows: TGTGCCAGCAGTGCGGGGAAAGCTAGCGCCCGAATATTC. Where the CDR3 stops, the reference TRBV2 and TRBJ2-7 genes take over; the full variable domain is EPEVTQTPSHQVTQMGQEVILRCVPISNHLYFYWYRQILGQKVEFLVSFYNNEISEKSEIFDDQFSVERPDGSNFTLKIRSTKLEDSAMYFCASSAGKASARIFGPGTRLTVT.